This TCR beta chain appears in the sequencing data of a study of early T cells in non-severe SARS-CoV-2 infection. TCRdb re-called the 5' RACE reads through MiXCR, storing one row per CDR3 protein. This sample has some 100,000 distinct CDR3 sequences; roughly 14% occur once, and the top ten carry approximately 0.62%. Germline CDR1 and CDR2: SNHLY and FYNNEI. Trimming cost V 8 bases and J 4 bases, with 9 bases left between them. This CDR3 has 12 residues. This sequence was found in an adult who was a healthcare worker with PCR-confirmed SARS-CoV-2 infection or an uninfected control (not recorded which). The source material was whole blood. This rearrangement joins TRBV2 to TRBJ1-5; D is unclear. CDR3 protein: CASAEPNQPQHF. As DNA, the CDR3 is TGTGCCAGCGCGGAGCCAAATCAGCCCCAGCATTTT.